The 21 T cell receptor beta chains listed next were all sequenced from one sample in a study of T cells in Graves' hyperthyroidism and ophthalmopathy. Amplification yielded TCR beta CDR3 regions, with RNA transcripts as the source. A first-round RT-PCR of the TCR CDR3 used the HTBI primer set. TCRdb re-derived calls from the multiplex PCR reads in MiXCR, one entry per CDR3 protein. The sample contains more than 450,000 distinct CDR3 sequences, nearly 20% of which appear only once. Sequencing was carried out using blood. All receptors derive from a man aged 35 to 55 with Graves' ophthalmopathy.

This clonotype was found a few times. The junction departs from the called germline gene at one end, perhaps through a read error. This sequence joins TRBV12-3 or TRBV12-4 and TRBJ1-5, with D possibly being TRBD1 (5 bases). The CDR3 has 12 residues. The CDR3 bases are TGTGCCAGCAGCCCCGGAGTAGGGGCCCAACATTTT. Protein sequence: CASSPGVGAQHF.

Here the CDR3 reads CASSYSGGNANTGELFF. As DNA, the CDR3 is TGTGCCAGCAGTTACTCTGGGGGGAACGCGAACACCGGGGAGCTGTTTTTT. The gene calls are TRBV6-2 or TRBV6-3 and TRBJ2-2; weak D call: TRBD2 (6 bases). The V end lost 0 bases, the J end lost 0 bases, and 11 bases lay between the germline ends. In germline, CDR1 is MNHEY, CDR2 SVGEGT. The length of the CDR3 is 17 residues.

The genes are TRBV7-9 and TRBJ2-7; 8 nucleotides align to TRBD1. V shed 5 bases and J 2 bases; nucleotides not matched to a gene: 8. Germline values: CDR1 SEHNR, CDR2 FQNEAQ (reference sequence). This CDR3 region has 15 residues. CDR3 amino acids: CASSPRTGSTYEQYF. CDR3 DNA: TGTGCCAGCAGCCCCCGGACAGGGTCTACCTACGAGCAGTACTTC.

The chain is built from TRBV12-3 or TRBV12-4 and TRBJ2-3, with D perhaps matching TRBD2 (5 bases). This CDR3 is 16 amino acids long. V lost 3 bases, J lost 6 bases, and 19 bases lay in between. CDR3 sequence reads: CASSFLAASRWDTQYF. In DNA form, the CDR3 reads TGTGCCAGCAGTTTTCTAGCTGCCTCACGGTGGGATACGCAGTATTTT.

This clonotype has only a few counts. This chain uses TRBV6-1 with TRBJ1-1; TRBD1 might be the D (6 bases). Deletions cut 3 bases from V and 8 bases from J, with 13 bases between. Germline V gene sequence: CDR1 MNHNS, CDR2 SASEGT. This CDR3 has 13 amino acids. Here the CDR3 DNA reads TGTGCCAGCAGTGACAGGGGACTAAGGGAAGCTTTCTTT. It codes for CASSDRGLREAFF.

The V call is TRBV9, the J call TRBJ2-5, with 7 nucleotides matching TRBD1. CDR1 is SGDLS, CDR2 YYNGEE, per germline. This CDR3 has 14 amino acids. Unmatched junction bases numbered 4, after V lost 0 bases and J lost 5 bases. The CDR3 is CASSVATGVETQYF. CDR3 sequence (DNA): TGTGCCAGCAGCGTAGCTACAGGGGTTGAGACCCAGTACTTC.

This clonotype was seen ten or more times. The rearrangement uses TRBV2 and TRBJ2-7; D may correspond to TRBD1 or TRBD2 (5 bases each). CDR3 length equals 14 residues. The germline V gene encodes CDR1 SNHLY and CDR2 FYNNEI. The V end was cut by 7 bases, the J end by 4 bases, with 17 bases between. CDR3 region: CASTRGVGDYEQYF. CDR3 DNA sequence: TGTGCCAGCACCCGAGGGGTGGGGGATTACGAGCAGTACTTC.

This clonotype was observed at least ten times. The gene calls are TRBV28 and TRBJ2-7, with 8 bases aligning to TRBD2. The length of the CDR3 is 15 residues. Per germline, CDR1 MDHEN and CDR2 SYDVKM. The V segment lost 6 bases and the J segment 2 bases; nucleotides outside the gene matches: 9. CDR3 in amino acids: CASSVAGPGTYEQYF. The CDR3 DNA is TGTGCCAGCAGCGTAGCGGGACCAGGAACCTACGAGCAGTACTTC.

This clonotype occurred a few times. The V and J genes are TRBV11-3 and TRBJ1-5, with D possibly TRBD1 on 5 matching bases. CDR1 SGHNT and CDR2 YENEEA come from the germline V gene. The CDR3 runs to 16 residues. V lost 4 bases to trimming and J lost 3 bases, with 16 bases between them. CDR3 in amino acids: CASSSKQAGDNQPQHF. CDR3 DNA sequence: TGTGCCAGCAGCTCAAAACAGGCGGGGGACAATCAGCCCCAGCATTTT.

This clonotype was recorded many times. The V gene is TRBV12-3 or TRBV12-4, the J gene TRBJ2-1; D call uncertain. This CDR3 spans 13 amino acids. The V gene lost 2 bases and the J gene lost 10 bases, with 12 bases spanning the gap. The CDR3 sequence: CASSLQSSQEQFF. The CDR3 region has the DNA TGTGCCAGCAGTTTACAGTCCTCTCAGGAGCAGTTCTTC.

This chain links TRBV6-5 with TRBJ1-1; TRBD1 agrees at 8 bases. With V trimmed by 1 base and J by 1 base, 5 bases remained unmatched. The CDR3 covers 16 residues. Germline CDR1 MNHEY, CDR2 SVGAGI. The CDR3 nucleotides read TGTGCCAGCAGTTACTTAACACAGGGGGAGAACACTGAAGCTTTCTTT. Amino acids: CASSYLTQGENTEAFF.

The chain has TRBV6-6 and TRBJ2-5; D perhaps matches TRBD2 (5 bases). The CDR3 has 16 amino acids. The ends were cut back, 2 bases at V and 0 bases at J, with 13 bases in the middle. CDR1 is MNHNY, CDR2 SVGAGI, per germline (reference sequence). The CDR3 bases are TGTGCCAGCAGTTACGAGGGCACAGCGTACCAAGAGACCCAGTACTTC. Its translation: CASSYEGTAYQETQYF.

This clonotype was seen at least ten times. This rearrangement joins TRBV5-1 to TRBJ2-3, with D perhaps matching TRBD1 (5 bases). V dropped 6 bases and J dropped 3 bases, with 11 bases sitting between them. The CDR3 consists of 13 residues. Germline values: CDR1 SGHRS, CDR2 YFSETQ. This chain's CDR3 is CASKVGQTDTQYF. The DNA of the CDR3 is TGCGCCAGCAAGGTGGGGCAGACAGATACGCAGTATTTT.

This clonotype showed up just a few times. V and J are TRBV5-1 and TRBJ1-1; D remains unclear. This CDR3 contains 13 residues. Trimming took 2 bases from V and 3 from J, leaving 8 bases between them. Germline V gene data show CDR1 as SGHRS and CDR2 as YFSETQ. CDR3 bases: TGCGCCAGCAGCTTTAGTAAATACACTGAAGCTTTCTTT. It codes for CASSFSKYTEAFF. Supplemented by reference TRBV5-1 and TRBJ1-1, the full variable domain reads KAGVTQTPRYLIKTRGQQVTLSCSPISGHRSVSWYQQTPGQGLQFLFEYFSETQRNKGNFPGRFSGRQFSNSRSEMNVSTLELGDSALYLCASSFSKYTEAFFGQGTRLTVV.

This clonotype has a handful of counts. V is TRBV27 and J is TRBJ1-2, with D possibly TRBD1 on 5 matching bases. Germline values: CDR1 MNHEY, CDR2 SMNVEV (reference sequence). The ends were cut back, 4 bases at V and 6 bases at J, with 9 bases in the middle. The CDR3 consists of 12 residues. CDR3 region: CASSSGVDGYTF. The DNA for the CDR3 is TGTGCCAGCAGTTCGGGGGTCGATGGCTACACCTTC.

Details on this clonotype: One junction end does not reproduce the germline sequence, and a read error may be involved. The gene calls are TRBV15 and TRBJ2-2; tentatively, D is TRBD2 (6 bases). The CDR3 runs to 15 residues. Germline CDR1 is LNHNV and CDR2 is YYDKDF (reference sequence). CDR3 nucleotide sequence: TGTGCCGCCAGCGACCGACTAGCGAACACCGGGGAGCTGTTTTTT. Translated, it gives CAASDRLANTGELFF.

The sample holds many counts of this clonotype. This chain uses TRBV3-1 with TRBJ1-1, with D possibly TRBD1 on 5 matching bases. Germline values: CDR1 LGHDT, CDR2 YNNKEL (reference sequence). This CDR3 has 17 amino acids. Trimming removed 0 bases from V and 0 bases from J, with 14 bases in between. CDR3 loop: CASSQDEAGTMNTEAFF. CDR3 in DNA: TGTGCCAGCAGCCAAGATGAGGCGGGGACCATGAACACTGAAGCTTTCTTT.

This clonotype was found a few times. This chain links TRBV12-3 or TRBV12-4 with TRBJ2-1, with unresolved D. CDR3 length equals 9 residues. Between the trimmed V and J ends, which lost 10 bases and 13 bases, there was a span of 11 bases. Here the CDR3 DNA reads TGTGCCACCGGGCGTGAACAGTTCTTC. The encoded protein is CATGREQFF.

A few counts support this clonotype. The chain is built from TRBV6-2 or TRBV6-3 and TRBJ1-1, with 8 bases matching TRBD1. The CDR3 sequence is 19 residues long. V gave up 3 bases and J gave up 0 bases; unmatched junction bases: 15. CDR1 is MNHEY, CDR2 SVGEGT, per germline. In nucleotides, the CDR3 is TGTGCCAGCAGTTATCATCAGGGGGCGAGGCGTCCCATGAACACTGAAGCTTTCTTT. As protein: CASSYHQGARRPMNTEAFF.

The CDR3 protein is CASSLLSPRDYGYTF. The CDR3 DNA reads TGTGCCAGCAGTTTGTTGAGCCCTCGGGACTATGGCTACACCTTC. V is TRBV12-3 or TRBV12-4 and J is TRBJ1-2; D gene unclear. The CDR3 spans 15 residues. Trimming shortened V by 3 bases and J by 3 bases, and 14 bases separated the two germline ends.

This clonotype was observed a few times. The chain recombines TRBV24-1 with TRBJ1-5; tentative D call: TRBD1 (5 bases). Trimming left V 2 bases short and J 6 bases short, with 13 bases between. Germline loops: CDR1 KGHDR, CDR2 SFDVKD. The CDR3 has 15 residues. DNA for the CDR3: TGTGCCACCAGTGATTCCGGGACGGTCATTCAGCCCCAGCATTTT. Translation gives CATSDSGTVIQPQHF.